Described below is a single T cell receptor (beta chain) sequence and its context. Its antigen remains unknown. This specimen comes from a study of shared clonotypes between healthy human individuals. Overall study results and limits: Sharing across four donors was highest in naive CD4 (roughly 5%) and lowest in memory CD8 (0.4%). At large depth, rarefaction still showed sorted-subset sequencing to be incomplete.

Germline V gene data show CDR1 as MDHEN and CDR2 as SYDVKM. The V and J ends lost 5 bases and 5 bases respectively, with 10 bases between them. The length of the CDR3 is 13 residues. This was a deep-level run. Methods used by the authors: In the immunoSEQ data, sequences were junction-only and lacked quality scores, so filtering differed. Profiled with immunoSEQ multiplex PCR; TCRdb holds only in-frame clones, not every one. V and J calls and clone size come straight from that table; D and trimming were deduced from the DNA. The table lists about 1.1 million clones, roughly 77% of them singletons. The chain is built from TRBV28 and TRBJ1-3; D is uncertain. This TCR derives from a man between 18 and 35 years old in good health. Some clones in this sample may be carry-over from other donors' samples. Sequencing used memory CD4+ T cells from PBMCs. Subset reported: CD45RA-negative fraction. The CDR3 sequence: CASSPRSRNTIYF. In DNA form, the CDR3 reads TGTGCCAGCAGTCCCCGGTCCCGAAACACCATATATTTT.